This TCR beta chain is from a study of beta chain features in type 1 diabetes. Study-level background: No age, gender or cell yield differences were seen between patients and healthy donors. General study points: In cDNA sequencing, cells with high TCR expression could be over-represented.

CDR3 length equals 14 residues. The V gene lost 3 bases and the J gene lost 5 bases, with 14 bases spanning the gap. Germline-derived CDR1 and CDR2 are KGHSH and LQKENI. With regard to this clone: Its antigen is as yet unknown.

All of the isolated RNA was reverse transcribed, so expressed TCRB transcripts were sequenced. Method: immunoSEQ multiplex PCR; TCRdb's copy keeps in-frame clones and lacks some. The data contain hundreds of thousands of clones, around a sixth of them seen just once; the ten biggest clones take up around 0.095%. The sample consisted of naive CD4+ T cells from blood. The chain has TRBV18 and TRBJ2-7; D possibly corresponds to TRBD1 (6 bases). This TCR derives from a man aged 18 to 35 in good health. The chain's CDR3 is CASSPNTGSDEQYF. The CDR3, as DNA: TGTGCCAGCTCACCGAATACAGGGTCCGACGAGCAGTACTTC. Full variable domain (outside the CDR3, taken from reference TRBV18 and TRBJ2-7): NAGVMQNPRHLVRRRGQEARLRCSPMKGHSHVYWYRQLPEEGLKFMVYLQKENIIDESGMPKERFSAEFPKEGPSILRIQQVVRGDSAAYFCASSPNTGSDEQYFGPGTRLTVT.